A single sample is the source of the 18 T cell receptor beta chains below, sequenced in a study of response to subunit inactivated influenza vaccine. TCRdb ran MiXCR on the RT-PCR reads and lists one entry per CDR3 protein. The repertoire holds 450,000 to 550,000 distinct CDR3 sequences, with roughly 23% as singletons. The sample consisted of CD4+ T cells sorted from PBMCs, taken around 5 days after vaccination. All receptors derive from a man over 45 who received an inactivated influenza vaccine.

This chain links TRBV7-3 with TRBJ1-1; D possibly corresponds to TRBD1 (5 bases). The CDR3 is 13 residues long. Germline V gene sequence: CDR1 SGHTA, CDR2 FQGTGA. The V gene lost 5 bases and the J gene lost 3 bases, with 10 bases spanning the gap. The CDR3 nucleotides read TGTGCCAGCAGCCAAGACAGCGACACTGAAGCTTTCTTT. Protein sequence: CASSQDSDTEAFF.

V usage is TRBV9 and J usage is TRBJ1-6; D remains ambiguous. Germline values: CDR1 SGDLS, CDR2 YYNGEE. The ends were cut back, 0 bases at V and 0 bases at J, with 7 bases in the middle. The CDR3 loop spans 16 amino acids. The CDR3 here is CASSVGSRSYNSPLHF. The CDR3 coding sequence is TGTGCCAGCAGCGTAGGCAGCCGCTCCTATAATTCACCCCTCCACTTT.

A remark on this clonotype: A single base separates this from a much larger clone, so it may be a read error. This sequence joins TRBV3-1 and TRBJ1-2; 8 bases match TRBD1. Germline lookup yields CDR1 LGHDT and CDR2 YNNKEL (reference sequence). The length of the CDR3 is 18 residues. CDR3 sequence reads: CASCQDHGGQVYNYGYTF. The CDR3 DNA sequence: TGTGCCAGCTGCCAAGATCACGGGGGACAGGTCTACAACTATGGCTACACCTTC.

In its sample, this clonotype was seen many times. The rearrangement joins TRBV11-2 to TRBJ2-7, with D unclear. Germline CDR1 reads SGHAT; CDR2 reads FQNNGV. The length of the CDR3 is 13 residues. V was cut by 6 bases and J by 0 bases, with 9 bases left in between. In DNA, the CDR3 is TGTGCCAGCAGGTTACTCAGCTCCTACGAGCAGTACTTC. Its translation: CASRLLSSYEQYF.

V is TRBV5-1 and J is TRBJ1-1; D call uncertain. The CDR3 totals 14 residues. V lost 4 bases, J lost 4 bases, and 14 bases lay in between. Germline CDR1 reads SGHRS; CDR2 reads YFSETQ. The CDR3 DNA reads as TGCGCCAGCAGCCGCTCAGGTTTGGGCACTGAAGCTTTCTTT. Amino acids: CASSRSGLGTEAFF.

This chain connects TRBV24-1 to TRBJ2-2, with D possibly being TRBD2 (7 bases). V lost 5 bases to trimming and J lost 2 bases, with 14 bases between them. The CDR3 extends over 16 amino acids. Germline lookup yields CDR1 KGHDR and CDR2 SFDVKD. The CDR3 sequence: CATSAPGGLNTGELFF. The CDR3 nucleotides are TGTGCCACCAGTGCCCCCGGGGGGCTCAACACCGGGGAGCTGTTTTTT.

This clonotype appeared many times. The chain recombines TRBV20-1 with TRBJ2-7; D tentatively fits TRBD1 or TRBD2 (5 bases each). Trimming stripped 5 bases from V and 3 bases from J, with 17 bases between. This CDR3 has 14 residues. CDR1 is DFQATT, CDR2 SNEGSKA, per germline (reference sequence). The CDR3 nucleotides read TGCAGTGCTGTAGCCCGGGACGCCTTCTACGAGCAGTACTTC. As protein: CSAVARDAFYEQYF.

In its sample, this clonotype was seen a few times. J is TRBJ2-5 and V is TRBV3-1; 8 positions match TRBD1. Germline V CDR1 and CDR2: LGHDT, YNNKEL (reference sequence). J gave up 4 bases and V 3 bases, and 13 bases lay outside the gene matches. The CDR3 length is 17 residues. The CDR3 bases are TGTGCCAGCAGCCAGGGTCGACTTACAGGGGGAGGAGAGACCCAGTACTTC. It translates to CASSQGRLTGGGETQYF.

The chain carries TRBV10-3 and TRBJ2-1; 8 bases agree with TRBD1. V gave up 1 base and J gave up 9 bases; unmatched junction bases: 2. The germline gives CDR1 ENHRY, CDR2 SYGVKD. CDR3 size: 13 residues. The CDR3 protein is CAISEWTGTEQFF. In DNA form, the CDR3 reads TGTGCCATCAGTGAGTGGACAGGGACTGAGCAGTTCTTC.

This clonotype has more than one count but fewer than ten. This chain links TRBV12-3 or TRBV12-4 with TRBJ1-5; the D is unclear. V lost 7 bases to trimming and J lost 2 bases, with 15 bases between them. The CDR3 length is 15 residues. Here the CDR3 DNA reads TGTGCCAGCACCATGACGGGGATGGGCAATCAGCCCCAGCATTTT. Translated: CASTMTGMGNQPQHF.

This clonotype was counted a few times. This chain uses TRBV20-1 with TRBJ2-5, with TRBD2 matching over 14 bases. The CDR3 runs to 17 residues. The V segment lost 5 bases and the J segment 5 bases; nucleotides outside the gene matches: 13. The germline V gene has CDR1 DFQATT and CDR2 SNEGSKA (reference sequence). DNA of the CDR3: TGCAGTGCTGTCCCCTATGGACTAGCGGGAGGTTCGGAGACCCAGTACTTC. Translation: CSAVPYGLAGGSETQYF.

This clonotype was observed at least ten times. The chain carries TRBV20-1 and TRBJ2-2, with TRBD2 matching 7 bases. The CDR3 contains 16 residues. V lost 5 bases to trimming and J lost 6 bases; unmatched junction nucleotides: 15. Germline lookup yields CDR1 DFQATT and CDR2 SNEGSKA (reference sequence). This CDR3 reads CSALLFGGRDSGELFF. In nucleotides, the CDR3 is TGCAGTGCTCTTCTTTTTGGCGGGAGAGATTCCGGGGAGCTGTTTTTT.

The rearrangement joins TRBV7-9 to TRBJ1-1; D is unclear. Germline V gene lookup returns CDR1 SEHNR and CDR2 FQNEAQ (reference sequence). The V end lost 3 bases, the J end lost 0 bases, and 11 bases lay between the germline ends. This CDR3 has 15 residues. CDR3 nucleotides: TGTGCCAGCAGCTTCCTCTTGGGCATGAACACTGAAGCTTTCTTT. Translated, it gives CASSFLLGMNTEAFF.

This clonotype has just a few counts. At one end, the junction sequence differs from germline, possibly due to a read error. The CDR3: CASGLPSVGYNEQFF. CDR3 nucleotide sequence: TGTGCCAGCGGTTTACCTAGCGTCGGTTACAATGAGCAGTTCTTC. The V call is TRBV28, the J call TRBJ2-1, with a weak D call TRBD2 (6 bases). Germline lookup yields CDR1 MDHEN and CDR2 SYDVKM. The CDR3 extends over 15 amino acids.

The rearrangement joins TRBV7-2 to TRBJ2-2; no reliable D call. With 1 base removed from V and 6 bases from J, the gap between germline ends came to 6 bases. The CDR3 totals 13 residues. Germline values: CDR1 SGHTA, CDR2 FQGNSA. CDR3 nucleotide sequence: TGTGCCAGCAGCTTAGGCCCCCCCGGGGAGCTGTTTTTT. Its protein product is CASSLGPPGELFF.

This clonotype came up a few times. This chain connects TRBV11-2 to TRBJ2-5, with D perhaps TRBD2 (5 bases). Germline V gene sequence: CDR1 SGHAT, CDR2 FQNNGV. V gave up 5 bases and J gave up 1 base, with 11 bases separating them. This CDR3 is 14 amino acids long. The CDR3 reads CASSLIGSQETQYF. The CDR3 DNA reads TGTGCCAGCAGCCTCATTGGGAGCCAAGAGACCCAGTACTTC.

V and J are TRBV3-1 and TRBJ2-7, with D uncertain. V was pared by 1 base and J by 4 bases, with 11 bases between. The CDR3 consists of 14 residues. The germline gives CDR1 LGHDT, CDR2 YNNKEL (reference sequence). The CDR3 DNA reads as TGTGCCAGCAGCCAAGGGATCTATGTATACGAGCAGTACTTC. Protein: CASSQGIYVYEQYF.

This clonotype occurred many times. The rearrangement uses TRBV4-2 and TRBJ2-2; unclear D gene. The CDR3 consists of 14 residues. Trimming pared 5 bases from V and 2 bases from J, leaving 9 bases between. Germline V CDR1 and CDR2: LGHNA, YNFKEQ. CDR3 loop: CASSEDLNTGELFF. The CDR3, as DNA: TGTGCCAGCAGCGAGGACCTTAACACCGGGGAGCTGTTTTTT.